The rows below give T cell receptor beta chains drawn from one sample of a study of Ad26.COV2.S vaccination and SARS-CoV-2 variants. Sequenced by immunoSEQ multiplex PCR; TCRdb stores in-frame clones only, minus some. The sample includes around 350,000 clones, about 90% of them seen just once. Specimen: peripheral blood, collected after recovery from COVID-19. These receptors all stem from a human donor who had recovered from COVID-19. Each CDR3 is given with its conserved first and last residue. A D gene is named only where the DNA matches it firmly. Clone size is given for some rows only: seen once, a few or many times, or a class if the clone is expanded.

.,TRBJ1-4,.,TRBV3-1/TRBV3-2,CASSLSGLPPELSNEKLFF,TGTGCCAGCAGCCTTTCCGGTTTGCCTCCGGAGCTCTCTAATGAAAAACTGTTTTTT
.,TRBJ1-2,.,TRBV6-1,CASSEADFYGYTF,TGTGCCAGCAGTGAGGCAGATTTCTATGGCTACACCTTC
.,TRBJ2-5,.,TRBV15,CATSRDVGGEETQYF,TGTGCCACCAGCAGAGATGTGGGGGGAGAAGAGACCCAGTACTTC
.,TRBJ2-1,TRBD2,TRBV9,CASSPRLAGVDNEQFF,TGTGCCAGCAGCCCACGACTAGCGGGGGTGGATAATGAGCAGTTCTTC
.,TRBJ1-2,.,TRBV19,CASSIIPDRTNYGYTF,TGTGCCAGTAGTATAATTCCGGACCGGACTAACTATGGCTACACCTTC
.,TRBJ2-2,.,TRBV6-5,CASSYSFPTGELFF,TGTGCCAGCAGTTACTCGTTCCCCACCGGGGAGCTGTTTTTT
.,TRBJ2-7,.,TRBV7-9,CASSPNSYEQYF,TGTGCCAGCAGCCCTAACAGCTACGAGCAGTACTTC
.,TRBJ1-1,TRBD1,TRBV7-2,CASRLDRGPTEAFF,TGTGCCAGCAGACTAGACAGGGGGCCCACTGAAGCTTTCTTT
once,TRBJ1-2,.,TRBV5-1,CASSLSTDGYTF,TGCGCCAGCAGCTTGTCGACAGATGGCTACACCTTC
.,TRBJ2-7,.,TRBV9,CASSVGNSYEQYF,TGTGCCAGCAGCGTAGGGAACTCCTACGAGCAGTACTTC
.,TRBJ2-1,.,TRBV19,CASSIGQSSYNEQFF,TGTGCCAGTAGTATAGGACAAAGCTCCTACAATGAGCAGTTCTTC
.,TRBJ1-2,.,TRBV2,CASSLGGFYGYTF,TGTGCCAGCAGTTTGGGGGGATTCTATGGCTACACCTTC
.,TRBJ1-1,.,TRBV5-1,CASSPPTYNTEAFF,TGCGCCAGCAGCCCCCCGACCTACAACACTGAAGCTTTCTTT
.,TRBJ2-1,TRBD2,TRBV7-2,CASSLSGLHSYNEQFF,TGTGCCAGCAGCTTATCGGGACTACACTCCTACAATGAGCAGTTCTTC
.,TRBJ2-7,.,TRBV3-1/TRBV3-2,CASSQDLGEQYF,TGTGCCAGCAGCCAAGACCTGGGCGAGCAGTACTTC
.,TRBJ2-7,.,TRBV12-5,CASGLLPSSYEQYF,TGTGCTAGTGGTTTGCTGCCCAGCTCCTACGAGCAGTACTTC
.,TRBJ2-2,.,TRBV6-5,CASSYSKTNTGELFF,TGTGCCAGCAGTTACTCGAAAACGAACACCGGGGAGCTGTTTTTT
few,TRBJ1-5,.,TRBV15,CATSRAGTFQPQHF,TGTGCCACCAGCAGGGCCGGGACGTTCCAGCCCCAGCATTTT
.,TRBJ2-7,.,TRBV19,CASSMLGTSYEQYF,TGTGCCAGTAGTATGTTAGGCACCTCCTACGAGCAGTACTTC
.,TRBJ1-5,.,TRBV5-6,CASSSSGVWGNQPQHF,TGTGCCAGCAGCTCTTCCGGGGTTTGGGGCAATCAGCCCCAGCATTTT
medium-sized,TRBJ1-5,.,TRBV6-2/TRBV6-3,CASSYSLGGNQPQHF,TGTGCCAGCAGTTACTCGTTAGGGGGTAATCAGCCCCAGCATTTT
.,TRBJ2-1,TRBD1,TRBV12-5,CASGLGTGTRHEQFF,TGTGCTAGTGGTCTAGGGACAGGTACTCGGCATGAGCAGTTCTTC
.,TRBJ2-7,.,TRBV12-3/TRBV12-4,CASSMEIYEQYF,TGTGCCAGCTCCATGGAAATCTACGAGCAGTACTTC
few,TRBJ2-7,TRBD1,TRBV2,CASTPTGKDEQYF,TGTGCCAGCACCCCGACAGGGAAAGACGAGCAGTACTTC
.,TRBJ2-7,.,TRBV6-5,CASSQASGKYGEQYF,TGTGCCAGCAGCCAAGCCTCAGGAAAATACGGGGAGCAGTACTTC
once,TRBJ1-2,TRBD1,TRBV27,CASSSTGNGYTF,TGTGCCAGCAGTTCGACAGGGAACGGCTACACCTTC
.,TRBJ1-5,.,TRBV6-5,CASRPPGNQPQHF,TGTGCCAGCAGACCCCCGGGAAATCAGCCCCAGCATTTT
.,TRBJ2-3,TRBD2,TRBV29-1,CSVSRGTRDTQYF,TGCAGCGTTTCGAGGGGGACTAGGGATACGCAGTATTTT
.,TRBJ1-4,.,TRBV11-2,CASSLVGSNEKLFF,TGTGCCAGCAGCTTAGTGGGCAGTAATGAAAAACTGTTTTTT
.,TRBJ2-1,TRBD2,TRBV19,CASSLLAGGHNEQFF,TGTGCCAGTAGTCTACTAGCGGGGGGGCACAATGAGCAGTTCTTC
.,TRBJ2-7,TRBD1,TRBV23-1,CASSHTTPDRENF,TGCGCCAGCAGCCATACCACTCCGGACAGGGAAAACTTC
.,TRBJ1-5,.,TRBV6-5,CASSYSRQANEPQHF,TGTGCCAGCAGTTACTCCCGACAAGCCAATGAGCCCCAGCATTTT
.,TRBJ1-3,.,TRBV5-4,CASSPGTDAGNTIYF,TGTGCCAGCAGCCCTGGGACGGACGCTGGAAACACCATATATTTT
.,TRBJ2-6,.,TRBV29-1,CSVEAPAGANVLTF,TGCAGCGTTGAAGCGCCAGCTGGGGCCAACGTCCTGACTTTC
.,TRBJ1-6,.,TRBV7-9,CASSSPAVYNSPLHF,TGTGCCAGCAGCTCGCCGGCCGTGTATAATTCACCCCTCCACTTT